These T cell receptor beta chains were read from a single sample in a study of Ad26.COV2.S vaccination and SARS-CoV-2 variants. The repertoire was sequenced with immunoSEQ multiplex PCR; TCRdb's copy has only in-frame clones and lacks some. The sample carries some 410,000 clones, 92% recorded once. Material: peripheral blood, obtained in a trial of Ad26.COV2.S vaccine versus placebo. The origin of the receptors is a person between 18 and 65 years old who received the Ad26.COV2.S COVID-19 vaccine or a placebo. Each CDR3 is given with its conserved first and last residue. Fields, in order: D gene, J gene, clone size, V gene, CDR3 DNA, CDR3 protein. The D gene is left open where the match is weak. Clone size is shown for a subset of rows, as once, few, many or a class of expanded clone.

. | TRBJ1-1 | . | TRBV7-2 | TGTGCCAGCAGCGCCCGGGTCCACACTGAAGCTTTCTTT | CASSARVHTEAFF
. | TRBJ2-7 | once | TRBV29-1 | TGCAGCGTTGAAGAACTCCCCCCGGACAGCATCCTCTACGAGCAGTACTTC | CSVEELPPDSILYEQYF
. | TRBJ1-5 | . | TRBV27 | TGTGCCACCTCGTTAGTGGGGGGAAATCAGCCCCAGCATTTT | CATSLVGGNQPQHF
TRBD1 | TRBJ1-2 | . | TRBV28 | TGTGCCAGCAGTTTATTCCCAGGGGGGACCTATGGCTACACCTTC | CASSLFPGGTYGYTF
TRBD2 | TRBJ2-3 | once | TRBV7-9 | TGTGCCAGCAGCTTATTAACTAGCGGGGGATTGGATACGCAGTATTTT | CASSLLTSGGLDTQYF
. | TRBJ2-7 | . | TRBV27 | TGTGCCAGCAGTTTATCGGCAGGGACCGTCTACGAGCAGTACTTC | CASSLSAGTVYEQYF
TRBD1 | TRBJ1-2 | . | TRBV15 | TGTGCCACCAGCGGAGACAGGGGTCCTGGTGGCTACACCTTC | CATSGDRGPGGYTF
TRBD1 | TRBJ1-2 | . | TRBV14 | TGTGCCAGCAGCCAGCGGACAGGACCCATCTATGGCTACACCTTC | CASSQRTGPIYGYTF
TRBD2 | TRBJ2-5 | . | TRBV7-9 | TGTGCCAGCAGCCGGGGGACTAGCGGACAAGAGACCCAGTACTTC | CASSRGTSGQETQYF
. | TRBJ2-7 | few | TRBV7-9 | TGTGCCAGCAGCTTAGCAGGGAATGGGCAGTACTTC | CASSLAGNGQYF
. | TRBJ1-3 | . | TRBV19 | TGTGCCAGTAGTACCGACATAGCCTCTGGAAACACCATATATTTT | CASSTDIASGNTIYF
. | TRBJ2-7 | . | TRBV9 | TGTGCCAGCAGCGCCTCCCCGGGGAAGACCTACGAGCAGTACTTC | CASSASPGKTYEQYF
. | TRBJ1-6 | . | TRBV7-9 | TGTGCCAGCAGCTTAACCGGACAGACGAATTCACCCCTCCACTTT | CASSLTGQTNSPLHF
. | TRBJ2-3 | . | TRBV7-2 | TGTGCCAGCAGCGGATACGCCCCCGATACGCAGTATTTT | CASSGYAPDTQYF
. | TRBJ1-1 | . | TRBV9 | TGTGCCAGCAGCGTAGAGGACACTGAAGCTTTCTTT | CASSVEDTEAFF
. | TRBJ1-1 | . | TRBV6-2/TRBV6-3 | TGTGCCAGCAGTTACAGGGTACGTAACACTGAAGCTTTCTTT | CASSYRVRNTEAFF